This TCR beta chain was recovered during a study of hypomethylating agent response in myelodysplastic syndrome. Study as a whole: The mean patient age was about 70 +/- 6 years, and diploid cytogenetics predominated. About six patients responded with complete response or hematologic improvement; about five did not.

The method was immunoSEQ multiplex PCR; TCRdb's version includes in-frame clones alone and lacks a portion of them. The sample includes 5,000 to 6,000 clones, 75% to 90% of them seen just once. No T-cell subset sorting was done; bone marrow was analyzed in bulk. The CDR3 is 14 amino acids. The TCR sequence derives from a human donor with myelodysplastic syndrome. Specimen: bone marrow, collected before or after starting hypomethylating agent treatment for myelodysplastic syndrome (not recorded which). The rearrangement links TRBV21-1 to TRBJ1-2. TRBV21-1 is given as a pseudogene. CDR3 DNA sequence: TGTGCCAGCCGCCCCCGGGAAAAAGACTATGGCTACACCTTC. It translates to CASRPREKDYGYTF.